One and the same sample provided the 21 T cell receptor beta chains below, sequenced in a study of OX40 agonist ivuxolimab in advanced cancers. The assay was immunoSEQ multiplex PCR, and TCRdb's table has in-frame clones only and misses some. The sample records some 67,000 clones, roughly 87% being singletons. The sample consisted of CD4+ or CD8+ T cells sorted from blood, taken in a trial of the OX40 agonist ivuxolimab. These receptor sequences come from an adult with an advanced solid tumor such as melanoma, head and neck, liver or kidney cancer.

V is TRBV15 and J is TRBJ2-2, with D uncertain. The V gene's germline CDR1 is LNHNV and CDR2 YYDKDF (reference sequence). The CDR3 consists of 13 residues. Trimming shortened V by 0 bases and J by 7 bases, and 6 bases separated the two germline ends. The CDR3 nucleotides are TGTGCCACCAGCAGAGATCTTATCGGGGAGCTGTTTTTT. Its translation is CATSRDLIGELFF.

The chain combines TRBV7-9 with TRBJ2-7; 9 bases are a match to TRBD1. In germline, CDR1 is SEHNR, CDR2 FQNEAQ (reference sequence). The V segment lost 5 bases and the J segment 2 bases; nucleotides outside the gene matches: 4. This CDR3 is 14 amino acids long. The CDR3 coding sequence is TGTGCCAGCAGCGTGACAGGGGGAACCTACGAGCAGTACTTC. It yields the protein CASSVTGGTYEQYF.

CDR3 coding DNA: TGTGCCAGCAGCACGGACAGGGAAGCTGGAAACACCATATATTTT. Encoded protein: CASSTDREAGNTIYF. This chain uses TRBV7-9 with TRBJ1-3; 8 bases align to TRBD1. The V gene end was trimmed by 5 bases and the J gene end by 2 bases; junction bases not matched to a gene: 5. This CDR3 has 15 residues. Germline V gene sequence: CDR1 SEHNR, CDR2 FQNEAQ (reference sequence). The full variable domain, with the rest looked up from reference TRBV7-9 and TRBJ1-3, is DTGVSQNPRHKITKRGQNVTFRCDPISEHNRLYWYRQTLGQGPEFLTYFQNEAQLEKSRLLSDRFSAERPKGSFSTLEIQRTEQGDSAMYLCASSTDREAGNTIYFGEGSWLTVV.

The rearrangement links TRBV4-1 to TRBJ2-1, with D possibly being TRBD1 or TRBD2 (5 bases each). The CDR3 loop spans 15 amino acids. From germline, CDR1 is MGHRA and CDR2 YSYEKL. The germline V and J ends were trimmed by 1 base and 1 base, with 8 bases remaining between them. CDR3 nucleotides: TGCGCCAGCAGCCAAGGTGGGGGTTCCTACAATGAGCAGTTCTTC. Translated, it gives CASSQGGGSYNEQFF.

The chain carries TRBV25-1 and TRBJ1-2, with 8 bases aligning to TRBD1. With V trimmed by 6 bases and J by 5 bases, 11 bases remained unmatched. The CDR3 consists of 15 residues. Germline loops: CDR1 MGHDK, CDR2 SYGVNS. The CDR3 reads CASSTGQDREYGYTF. The CDR3 coding sequence is TGTGCCAGCAGCACAGGACAGGACAGGGAATATGGCTACACCTTC.

The V and J genes are TRBV4-2 and TRBJ1-2, with a possible D match to TRBD1 (5 bases). Per germline, CDR1 LGHNA and CDR2 YNFKEQ. The CDR3 is 16 amino acids. V was clipped by 1 base and J by 5 bases, with 17 bases between them. The CDR3 DNA reads as TGTGCCAGCAGCCAAGCCTCGCAGGGAGGAGAGTATGGCTACACCTTC. This codes for CASSQASQGGEYGYTF.

The rearrangement links TRBV5-8 to TRBJ1-1; D is possibly TRBD1 (5 bases). The CDR3 has 14 amino acids. Trimming removed 3 bases from V and 4 bases from J, with 13 bases in between. Germline CDR1 SGHTS, CDR2 YDEGEE. Here the CDR3 reads CASSSPSTATEAFF. In DNA form, the CDR3 reads TGTGCCAGCAGCTCCCCATCGACAGCCACTGAAGCTTTCTTT. The variable domain in full, with the rest retrieved from reference TRBV5-8 and TRBJ1-1, is EAGVTQSPTHLIKTRGQQATLRCSPISGHTSVYWYQQALGLGLQFLLWYDEGEERNRGNFPPRFSGRQFPNYSSELNVNALELEDSALYLCASSSPSTATEAFFGQGTRLTVV.

The chain carries TRBV20-1 and TRBJ2-7; TRBD1 or TRBD2 may be the D gene (5 bases each). CDR1 is DFQATT and CDR2 is SNEGSKA in the germline V gene (reference sequence). Trimming left V 3 bases short and J 4 bases short, with 7 bases between. This CDR3 comprises 11 residues. The CDR3 reads CSASGAYEQYV. CDR3 DNA sequence: TGCAGTGCTAGCGGGGCTTACGAGCAGTACGTC.

The V call is TRBV6-5, the J call TRBJ2-3; D is unclear. Germline V gives CDR1 MNHEY, CDR2 SVGAGI. The ends were cut back, 2 bases at V and 3 bases at J, with 15 bases in the middle. CDR3 length equals 16 residues. CDR3 bases: TGTGCCAGCAGTTACGCGGCCCTCGGCCGAACAGATACGCAGTATTTT. Its translation: CASSYAALGRTDTQYF.

The V call is TRBV5-6, the J call TRBJ1-2; the D is unclear. CDR1 is SGHDT, CDR2 YYEEEE, per germline. V was trimmed by 0 bases and J by 5 bases, leaving 8 bases between them. The CDR3 contains 13 residues. The CDR3, as DNA: TGTGCCAGCAGCTTGGGCGAGGTGTATGGCTACACCTTC. It translates to CASSLGEVYGYTF.

This chain connects TRBV6-6 to TRBJ1-1, with 7 positions matching TRBD1. CDR1 and CDR2 (germline): MNHNY, SVGAGI (reference sequence). CDR3 size: 15 residues. V was clipped by 2 bases and J by 1 base; unmatched bases: 4. CDR3 in amino acids: CASSYKQGKNTEAFF. The CDR3 DNA follows: TGTGCCAGCAGTTACAAACAGGGGAAGAACACTGAAGCTTTCTTT.

The chain combines TRBV11-1 with TRBJ2-7; 9 bases agree with TRBD1. Trimming cost V 1 base and J 5 bases; bases outside gene matches: 9. This CDR3 is 16 amino acids long. The germline CDR1 and CDR2 sequences are SGHAT and FQDESV (reference sequence). The CDR3 loop reads CASSLVRDRVVDEQYF. The CDR3 coding sequence is TGTGCCAGCAGCTTAGTACGGGACAGGGTTGTCGACGAGCAGTACTTC.

V is TRBV5-4 and J is TRBJ2-1; 12 bases fit TRBD2. The CDR3 contains 14 residues. V shed 5 bases, J shed 8 bases, and the junction held 5 bases outside the gene matches. Germline V gene lookup returns CDR1 SGHNT and CDR2 YYREEE (reference sequence). This CDR3 is CASRPSGRADEQFF. The CDR3 bases are TGTGCCAGCAGACCTAGCGGGAGGGCCGATGAGCAGTTCTTC.

The V and J genes are TRBV28 and TRBJ1-5; D is unclear. Germline V CDR1 and CDR2: MDHEN, SYDVKM. V shed 6 bases and J shed 2 bases, with 14 bases lying between them. CDR3 length: 15 amino acids. The CDR3: CASSFDPVGNQPQHF. DNA of the CDR3: TGTGCCAGCAGCTTCGACCCAGTAGGCAATCAGCCCCAGCATTTT.

This chain joins TRBV12-5 and TRBJ2-2; D uncertain. This CDR3 spans 14 amino acids. The germline V gene encodes CDR1 LGHNT and CDR2 FRNRAP. V lost 4 bases, J lost 8 bases, and 14 bases lay in between. CDR3 protein: CASGSCRLLGELFF. The CDR3 DNA reads as TGTGCTAGTGGTTCATGCAGGCTCCTGGGGGAGCTGTTTTTT.

This rearrangement joins TRBV28 to TRBJ2-2, with a possible D match to TRBD1 (5 bases). This CDR3 spans 15 amino acids. Germline CDR1 reads MDHEN; CDR2 reads SYDVKM. V was shortened by 5 bases and J by 7 bases, with 17 bases between the two germline ends. CDR3 region: CASSGEGRAIGELFF. The CDR3, as DNA: TGTGCCAGCAGTGGCGAAGGCAGGGCAATCGGGGAGCTGTTTTTT. Complete variable domain (other parts from reference TRBV28 and TRBJ2-2): DVKVTQSSRYLVKRTGEKVFLECVQDMDHENMFWYRQDPGLGLRLIYFSYDVKMKEKGDIPEGYSVSREKKERFSLILESASTNQTSMYLCASSGEGRAIGELFFGEGSRLTVL.

This chain connects TRBV13 to TRBJ1-6; 8 nucleotides agree with TRBD1. The V and J ends lost 7 bases and 7 bases, in that order; junction bases with no gene match: 6. The CDR3 length is 14 residues. Germline V lookup: CDR1 PRHDT, CDR2 FYEKMQ (reference sequence). The CDR3 nucleotides are TGTGCCAGCAACATCGGACAGGGAAATTCACCCCTCCACTTT. It translates to CASNIGQGNSPLHF.

This sequence joins TRBV2 and TRBJ2-7, with D possibly called TRBD1 or TRBD2 (6 bases each). Trimming removed 6 bases at V and 4 bases at J, with 16 bases between. Germline CDR1 reads SNHLY; CDR2 reads FYNNEI. This CDR3 has 14 residues. In DNA form, the CDR3 reads TGTGCCAGCAGGAGGGGGGAGTGGGAGTACGAGCAGTACTTC. It yields the protein CASRRGEWEYEQYF.

This chain joins TRBV18 and TRBJ2-5; D not certain. This CDR3 is 14 amino acids long. V was trimmed by 0 bases and J by 0 bases, leaving 5 bases between them. The V gene's germline CDR1 is KGHSH and CDR2 LQKENI. CDR3 amino acids: CASSPPGYQETQYF. As DNA, the CDR3 is TGTGCCAGCTCACCACCGGGCTACCAAGAGACCCAGTACTTC.

The rearrangement uses TRBV6-5 and TRBJ2-5; TRBD2 agrees at 9 bases. This CDR3 has 15 amino acids. Germline trimming cut 1 base from V and 2 bases from J; bases unmatched to any gene: 2. Germline values: CDR1 MNHEY, CDR2 SVGAGI. The CDR3 protein is CASSYLAGAQETQYF. The CDR3 DNA reads TGTGCCAGCAGTTACTTAGCGGGGGCACAAGAGACCCAGTACTTC.

The CDR3 DNA reads TGCGCCAGCAGCCCTCGAGGTAGCGGGGGTGGAGAGACCCAGTACTTC. Encoded protein: CASSPRGSGGGETQYF. This chain links TRBV4-1 with TRBJ2-5; TRBD2 agrees at 9 bases. This CDR3 spans 16 amino acids. Germline assignment: CDR1 MGHRA and CDR2 YSYEKL. With 4 bases clipped from V and 4 bases from J, the junction kept 10 bases outside the gene matches.